This T cell receptor (beta chain) was sequenced for a study of T cells in localized non-small cell lung cancer. Notes on the study in general: The study found T cell clonality highest in uninvolved adjacent lung, above tumor. Heterogeneity within the tumor remains possible, as just one region underwent sequencing. Appearances in adjacent lung were noted for a median approximately 58 of the top 100 tumor clones.

Trimming cost V 6 bases and J 0 bases, with 9 bases left between them. CDR1 MNHNS and CDR2 SASEGT come from the germline V gene. The CDR3 is 14 amino acids. The method was immunoSEQ multiplex PCR; TCRdb's version includes in-frame clones alone and lacks a portion of them. The sample holds about 82,000 clones, over 60% seen once. About this clone: Its antigen is unidentified.

V usage is TRBV6-1 and J usage is TRBJ1-3; D gene ambiguous. This material consisted of PBMCs, taken before any cancer treatment. This TCR derives from a man between 35 and 75 years old with stage II squamous cell lung carcinoma. CDR3 residues: CASSLTLSGNTIYF. Here the CDR3 DNA reads TGTGCCAGCAGCCTAACACTCTCTGGAAACACCATATATTTT.